The 2 T cell receptor beta chains below were found in one sample sequenced in a study of blood T cell repertoires in COVID-19. Clones were read by immunoSEQ multiplex PCR, and TCRdb kept only the in-frame ones, dropping some. The sample shows about 50,000 clones, approximately 86% of them seen only once. Sequenced material: peripheral blood. The receptors were gathered from a man aged 40-50 years with acute or convalescent COVID-19.

This chain joins TRBV7-7 and TRBJ2-2; D is unresolved. This CDR3 is built from 12 residues. V lost 10 bases and J lost 6, with 12 bases in between. Germline CDR1 SSHAT, CDR2 FNYEAQ (reference sequence). CDR3 DNA: TGTGCCACCATGGCGGAATCCGGGGAGCTGTTTTTT. This encodes CATMAESGELFF.

The chain combines TRBV4-2 with TRBJ2-1; no clear D gene. The V and J ends lost 0 bases and 8 bases respectively, with 14 bases between them. The germline V gene has CDR1 LGHNA and CDR2 YNFKEQ. The CDR3 sequence is 15 residues long. The CDR3 nucleotides read TGTGCCAGCAGCCAAGAGGGCTCTACCAACGATGAGCAGTTCTTC. Translated: CASSQEGSTNDEQFF.